The next 3 T cell receptor beta chains were all read from a single sample in a study of chemoradiotherapy in HPV16-positive cancers. Some clones are missing from TCRdb's copy, which holds only in-frame ones; the method was immunoSEQ multiplex PCR. This sample has roughly 70,000 clones; about 88% occur once, and the top ten carry 4.2%. This sample comprised blood, obtained from a patient who underwent chemoradiotherapy. These receptors were taken from a human donor with HPV-associated anogenital cancer.

The chain links TRBV5-1 to TRBJ1-1; the D is unclear. The V gene's germline CDR1 is SGHRS and CDR2 YFSETQ. The CDR3 sequence is 13 residues long. Trimming shortened V by 0 bases and J by 4 bases, and 7 bases separated the two germline ends. The CDR3 is CASSLGRATEAFF. The DNA for the CDR3 is TGCGCCAGCAGCTTGGGGCGGGCCACTGAAGCTTTCTTT.

This sequence joins TRBV23-1 and TRBJ2-7; 9 bases map to TRBD1. TRBV23-1 is labeled an ORF, and its function is uncertain. V gave up 0 bases and J gave up 3 bases; unmatched junction bases: 3. CDR3 length equals 15 residues. CDR3 protein: CASSQSNRGLYEQYF. The CDR3 bases are TGCGCCAGCAGTCAATCTAACAGGGGGCTCTACGAGCAGTACTTC.

The J gene is TRBJ2-5, the V gene TRBV30, with unresolved D. V lost 0 bases, J lost 5 bases, and 7 bases lay in between. Per the germline V gene, CDR1 is GTSNPN and CDR2 is SVGIG (reference sequence). The CDR3 totals 12 residues. CDR3 coding DNA: TGTGCCTGGAGTGTAGTAGGGGAGACCCAGTACTTC. It translates to CAWSVVGETQYF.